A selection of T cell receptor beta chains follows, all from one sample in a study of cytomegalovirus exposure and HLA in healthy donors. The method was immunoSEQ multiplex PCR; TCRdb's version includes in-frame clones alone and lacks a portion of them. The table shows under 200,000 clones, with almost 85% occurring only once. The sequenced sample consisted of PBMCs. Receptors were obtained from a woman in her fifties or sixties in good health and CMV-seronegative. Each CDR3 is given with its conserved first and last residue. Each record gives: J gene, V gene, clone size, D gene, CDR3 protein, CDR3 DNA. A D gene is named only where the DNA matches it firmly. Expanded clones are given a class, and other clones once, few, many or no size at all.

j_call: TRBJ2-5; v_call: TRBV7-9; clone_size: NA; d_call: NA; cdr3_aa: CSSGLQGGETQYF; cdr3_nt: TGTTCCAGCGGACTACAGGGGGGGGAGACCCAGTACTTC
j_call: TRBJ2-4; v_call: TRBV9; clone_size: NA; d_call: NA; cdr3_aa: CASSVGLVGENIQYF; cdr3_nt: TGTGCCAGCAGCGTAGGTCTAGTAGGGGAAAACATTCAGTACTTC
j_call: TRBJ1-1; v_call: TRBV5-4; clone_size: NA; d_call: NA; cdr3_aa: CASLGRENTEAFF; cdr3_nt: TGTGCCAGCCTAGGGCGGGAGAACACTGAAGCTTTCTTT
j_call: TRBJ2-7; v_call: TRBV29-1; clone_size: NA; d_call: TRBD1; cdr3_aa: CSVEGSGQGASSYEQYF; cdr3_nt: TGCAGCGTTGAAGGCTCGGGACAGGGGGCAAGTAGCTACGAGCAGTACTTC
j_call: TRBJ1-4; v_call: TRBV7-9; clone_size: NA; d_call: NA; cdr3_aa: CSSSLDGSRGNEKLFF; cdr3_nt: TGTTCCAGCAGCTTAGATGGGTCCAGGGGTAATGAAAAACTGTTTTTT
j_call: TRBJ2-7; v_call: TRBV27; clone_size: once; d_call: TRBD1; cdr3_aa: CASSLSRGLDEQYF; cdr3_nt: TGTGCCAGCAGTTTGAGCAGGGGGCTAGACGAGCAGTACTTC
j_call: TRBJ1-2; v_call: TRBV18; clone_size: NA; d_call: NA; cdr3_aa: CASSAEGQFYGYTF; cdr3_nt: TGTGCCAGCTCCGCCGAAGGACAATTCTATGGCTACACCTTC
j_call: TRBJ1-1; v_call: TRBV10-3; clone_size: NA; d_call: NA; cdr3_aa: CAISDYIQNTEAFF; cdr3_nt: TGTGCCATCAGTGATTACATCCAGAACACTGAAGCTTTCTTT
j_call: TRBJ2-7; v_call: TRBV27; clone_size: NA; d_call: NA; cdr3_aa: CASSTLADRYEQYF; cdr3_nt: TGTGCCAGCAGTACATTAGCGGACCGTTACGAGCAGTACTTC
j_call: TRBJ1-1; v_call: TRBV27; clone_size: few; d_call: NA; cdr3_aa: CASSARQVVSEAFF; cdr3_nt: TGTGCCAGCAGTGCAAGACAGGTGGTTTCTGAAGCTTTCTTT
j_call: TRBJ2-1; v_call: TRBV19; clone_size: NA; d_call: NA; cdr3_aa: CASSIRGFGHNEQFF; cdr3_nt: TGTGCCAGTAGTATACGGGGATTTGGGCACAATGAGCAGTTCTTC
j_call: TRBJ1-2; v_call: TRBV28; clone_size: NA; d_call: NA; cdr3_aa: CASSVQGRGYGYTF; cdr3_nt: TGTGCCAGCAGTGTACAGGGCCGCGGCTATGGCTACACCTTC
j_call: TRBJ2-1; v_call: TRBV27; clone_size: once; d_call: TRBD2; cdr3_aa: CATLGLAGGHPYNEQFF; cdr3_nt: TGTGCCACCCTGGGACTAGCGGGAGGACATCCCTACAATGAGCAGTTCTTC
j_call: TRBJ2-3; v_call: TRBV28; clone_size: NA; d_call: TRBD2; cdr3_aa: CASSLLAGGPGAGNTQYF; cdr3_nt: TGTGCCAGCAGCCTGCTAGCGGGAGGGCCGGGTGCTGGGAATACGCAGTATTTT
j_call: TRBJ1-5; v_call: TRBV28; clone_size: NA; d_call: NA; cdr3_aa: CASSPAIGGRAQHF; cdr3_nt: TGTGCCAGCAGTCCGGCCATAGGGGGTAGGGCCCAGCATTTT
j_call: TRBJ2-7; v_call: TRBV5-1; clone_size: NA; d_call: TRBD1; cdr3_aa: CASSLVVSSDRAYEQYF; cdr3_nt: TGCGCCAGCAGCTTGGTGGTCTCCTCGGACAGGGCCTACGAGCAGTACTTC
j_call: TRBJ2-1; v_call: TRBV7-2; clone_size: few; d_call: TRBD2; cdr3_aa: CASSLGGASGRSSYNEQFF; cdr3_nt: TGTGCCAGCAGCTTAGGGGGTGCTAGCGGGAGGTCCTCCTACAATGAGCAGTTCTTC